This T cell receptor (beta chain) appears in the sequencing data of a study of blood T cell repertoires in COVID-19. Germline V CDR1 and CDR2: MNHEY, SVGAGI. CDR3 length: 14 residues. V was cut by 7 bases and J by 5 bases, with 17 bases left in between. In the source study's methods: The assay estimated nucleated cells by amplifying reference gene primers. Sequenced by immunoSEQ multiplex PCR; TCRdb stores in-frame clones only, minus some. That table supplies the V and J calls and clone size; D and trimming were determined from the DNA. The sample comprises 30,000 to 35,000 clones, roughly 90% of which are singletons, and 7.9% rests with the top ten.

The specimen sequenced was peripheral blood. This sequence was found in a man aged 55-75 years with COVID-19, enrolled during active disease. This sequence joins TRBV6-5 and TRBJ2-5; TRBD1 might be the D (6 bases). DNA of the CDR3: TGTGCCAGCACCACAGGGTTCGGGCCGGAGACCCAGTACTTC. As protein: CASTTGFGPETQYF.